The entry below describes one T cell receptor beta chain. Its antigen is still unknown. The sample belongs to a study of T cell responses to AZD1222 COVID-19 vaccine. The study's findings and limits: Females made up more of the donors, who were largely white British, and clonal diversity may have come out too low. Per reports, nearly half of all spike-specific TCRs target regions that are unmutated in variants. Regions 160-218 and 743-854 dominated among vaccine-associated CD4 TCRs spanning spike. An increase in Spike-specific TCR breadth and depth was observed after two AZD1222 doses.

V lost 5 bases and J lost 0, with 5 bases in between. The CDR3 has 13 residues. From germline, CDR1 is SGHAT and CDR2 FQDESV (reference sequence). Here immunoSEQ multiplex PCR was the method, and the copy in TCRdb shows in-frame clones only, minus some. The sample carries 150,000 to 200,000 clones, about 91% recorded once. This chain links TRBV11-1 with TRBJ1-5; D unclear. The origin of this receptor is an adult who received the AZD1222 COVID-19 vaccine. This sample comprised peripheral blood, obtained 28 days after the second AZD1222 dose. The CDR3 is CASSRYSNQPQHF. The CDR3 nucleotides are TGTGCCAGCAGCCGATATAGCAATCAGCCCCAGCATTTT.